This T cell receptor beta chain was recovered during a study of patients and donors after allogeneic stem cell transplantation. The CDR3 loop spans 18 amino acids. The germline V gene encodes CDR1 MNHEY and CDR2 SVGAGI. Trimming cost V 2 bases and J 0 bases, with 19 bases left between them. TCRdb re-called the RT-PCR reads through MiXCR, storing one row per CDR3 protein. The sample lists 150,000 to 200,000 distinct CDR3 sequences, approximately 24% occurring once. Many counts were recorded for this clonotype. This sequence joins TRBV6-5 and TRBJ1-1, with no clear D. Sample: blood, either unsorted or a sorted T cell fraction (not recorded which). The clonotype originates from a human donor who was either an allogeneic HSCT recipient or a stem cell or donor lymphocyte infusion donor (not recorded which). It is not recorded whose cells these are; they may come from a transplant donor. The CDR3 loop reads CASSYTTMWENLNTEAFF. The CDR3 DNA is TGTGCCAGCAGTTACACTACTATGTGGGAGAATTTGAACACTGAAGCTTTCTTT.